The source of this TCR beta chain is a study of regulatory T cells in long-lasting Graves disease. Trimming cost V 3 bases and J 11 bases, with 13 bases left between them. This CDR3 contains 12 residues. Building the TCR beta libraries relied on iRepertoire HTBI primers, and CDR3 regions underwent Arm-PCR. TCRdb reprocessed the multiplex PCR reads with MiXCR, giving one entry per CDR3 protein. The table has approximately 540,000 distinct CDR3 sequences, about 12% seen once. Indicated time point: newly diagnosed GD, antithyroid drugs for less than 3 months. Making the TCR library involved RNA that had been extracted from PBMCs. The source of the patients was an endocrinology department in Xi'an, China. With EDTA tubes as the receptacles, 7.5 to 10 milliliters of peripheral blood were drawn. These records were also assigned to another study, of T cells in Graves' hyperthyroidism and ophthalmopathy.

The sample consisted of peripheral blood mononuclear cells (PBMCs), taken at new diagnosis, from a patient treated with antithyroid drugs. V and J are TRBV12-3 or TRBV12-4 and TRBJ1-1; D is unresolved. The sequence was obtained from a woman in her twenties or thirties with Graves disease. The CDR3 nucleotides read TGTGCCAGCAGTTTTGAGGGAGAGATGGCTTTCTTT. Residues: CASSFEGEMAFF.